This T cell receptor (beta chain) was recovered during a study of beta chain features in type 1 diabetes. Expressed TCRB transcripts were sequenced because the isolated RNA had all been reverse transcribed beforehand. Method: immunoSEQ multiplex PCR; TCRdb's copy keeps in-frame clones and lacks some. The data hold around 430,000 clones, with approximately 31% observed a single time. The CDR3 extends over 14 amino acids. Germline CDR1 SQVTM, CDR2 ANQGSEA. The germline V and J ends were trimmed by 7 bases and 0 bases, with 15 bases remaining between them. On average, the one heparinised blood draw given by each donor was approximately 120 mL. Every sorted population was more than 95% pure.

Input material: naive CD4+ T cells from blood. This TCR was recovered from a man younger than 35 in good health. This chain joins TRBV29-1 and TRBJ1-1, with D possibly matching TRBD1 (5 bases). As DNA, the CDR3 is TGCAGCGGTAGAGGGGCTCACATGAACACTGAAGCTTTCTTT. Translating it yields CSGRGAHMNTEAFF.